One sample yielded the 14 T cell receptor beta chains listed below, sequenced in a study of blood T cell repertoires in COVID-19. Method: immunoSEQ multiplex PCR; TCRdb's copy keeps in-frame clones and lacks some. The repertoire consists of about 50,000 clones, with around nine tenths occurring once and the leading ten covering about 28%. The sequencing input was peripheral blood. The receptors originated from a human donor in a cohort sampled during active COVID-19.

This chain connects TRBV19 to TRBJ1-1; no firm D call. V lost 6 bases to trimming and J lost 4 bases, with 18 bases between them. The CDR3 has 15 amino acids. Germline V gives CDR1 LNHDA, CDR2 SQIVND (reference sequence). The CDR3 loop reads CASSPLTAEVTEAFF. CDR3 nucleotides: TGTGCCAGTAGCCCGCTAACGGCGGAGGTCACTGAAGCTTTCTTT.

This clone was detected only once. V is TRBV7-2 and J is TRBJ2-1, with a weak D call TRBD2 (5 bases). V was clipped by 2 bases and J by 8 bases, with 19 bases between them. The CDR3 spans 16 residues. Germline loops: CDR1 SGHTA, CDR2 FQGNSA. CDR3 sequence reads: CASSLRRTVGVDEQFF. The CDR3 DNA reads TGTGCCAGCAGCTTACGACGGACGGTGGGAGTGGATGAGCAGTTCTTC.

This chain joins TRBV4-2 and TRBJ2-1; TRBD2 matches at 13 bases. V lost 3 bases to trimming and J lost 7 bases; unmatched junction nucleotides: 6. Germline values: CDR1 LGHNA, CDR2 YNFKEQ. The CDR3 consists of 16 residues. The CDR3 DNA follows: TGTGCCAGCAGCCAGCTACTAGCGGGGGGGCTGAATGAGCAGTTCTTC. The encoded protein is CASSQLLAGGLNEQFF.

This clone has only one observation. The genes are TRBV7-2 and TRBJ1-4, with no clear D. V was cut by 1 base and J by 0 bases, with 9 bases left in between. Germline loops: CDR1 SGHTA, CDR2 FQGNSA. The CDR3 is 16 residues long. CDR3 sequence (DNA): TGTGCCAGCAGCTTAGTCGTGACAACAACTAATGAAAAACTGTTTTTT. Residues: CASSLVVTTTNEKLFF. The whole variable domain, remainder taken from reference TRBV7-2 and TRBJ1-4, is GAGVSQSPSNKVTEKGKDVELRCDPISGHTALYWYRQSLGQGLEFLIYFQGNSAPDKSGLPSDRFSAERTGGSVSTLTIQRTQQEDSAVYLCASSLVVTTTNEKLFFGSGTQLSVL.

The chain combines TRBV18 with TRBJ1-5; 7 bases align to TRBD1. J lost 9 bases, V lost 5 bases, and 7 bases had no gene match. Per germline, CDR1 KGHSH and CDR2 LQKENI. The CDR3 length is 13 residues. CDR3 nucleotides: TGTGCCAGCTCAGAGGACAGGCCCAGGCCCCAGCATTTT. Residues: CASSEDRPRPQHF.

This clone was seen a few times. The chain links TRBV6-5 to TRBJ2-2, with 7 nucleotides matching TRBD2. The germline gives CDR1 MNHEY, CDR2 SVGAGI. CDR3 length: 16 residues. Losses at the gene ends were 4 bases for V and 6 bases for J; bases not matched to a gene: 11. The chain's CDR3 is CASSLGLGLGPGELFF. The DNA for the CDR3 is TGTGCCAGCAGTTTAGGGCTCGGACTAGGTCCCGGGGAGCTGTTTTTT.

This clone was counted only a few times. The V and J genes are TRBV7-9 and TRBJ1-2; D uncertain. The ends were cut back, 3 bases at V and 6 bases at J, with 17 bases in the middle. Germline V CDR1 and CDR2: SEHNR, FQNEAQ (reference sequence). This CDR3 is 15 amino acids long. The CDR3 reads CASSLPTKRFNGYTF. DNA of the CDR3: TGTGCCAGCAGCTTGCCAACTAAGCGTTTCAATGGCTACACCTTC.

This chain's CDR3 is CATRPASGVGTDTQYF. The CDR3 bases are TGTGCCACCCGCCCGGCTAGCGGGGTGGGCACAGATACGCAGTATTTT. The genes are TRBV24-1 and TRBJ2-3; 9 bases are shared with TRBD2. This CDR3 region has 16 residues. Losses at the gene ends were 9 bases for V and 1 base for J; bases not matched to a gene: 10. Germline-derived CDR1 and CDR2 are KGHDR and SFDVKD.

The chain combines TRBV5-8 with TRBJ1-1; D ambiguous. The CDR3 covers 12 residues. V was pared by 1 base and J by 8 bases, with 9 bases between. CDR1 is SGHTS and CDR2 is YDEGEE in the germline V gene. CDR3 sequence reads: CASSLLSREAFF. CDR3 DNA sequence: TGTGCCAGCAGCTTGCTATCCAGGGAAGCTTTCTTT.

DNA for the CDR3: TGTGCCAGCTCACCCACAACGAACACTGAAGCTTTCTTT. It yields the protein CASSPTTNTEAFF. The V gene is TRBV18, the J gene TRBJ1-1; D is unresolved. Germline CDR1 reads KGHSH; CDR2 reads LQKENI. V was clipped by 3 bases and J by 1 base, with 6 bases between them. The CDR3 consists of 13 residues.

The chain links TRBV27 to TRBJ1-3; no definite D call. Germline V gene sequence: CDR1 MNHEY, CDR2 SMNVEV (reference sequence). The CDR3 has 18 residues. Trimming removed 4 bases from V and 2 bases from J, with 21 bases in between. CDR3 sequence: CASSSQSIPGFAGNTIYF. The CDR3 DNA reads as TGTGCCAGCAGTTCACAAAGCATCCCGGGTTTTGCTGGAAACACCATATATTTT.

The rearrangement uses TRBV10-2 and TRBJ2-7; maybe TRBD1 (6 bases). This CDR3 has 15 residues. From germline, CDR1 is WSHSY and CDR2 SAAADI. Between the trimmed V and J ends, which lost 6 bases and 1 base, there was a span of 16 bases. The CDR3 nucleotides are TGCGCCAGCAGGGTGGACAGAACAATATCCTACGAGCAGTACTTC. This encodes CASRVDRTISYEQYF.

This clone occurred once. The chain employs TRBV19 and TRBJ1-3; D not certain. V shed 9 bases and J shed 1 base, with 7 bases lying between them. The CDR3 length is 12 residues. The germline gives CDR1 LNHDA, CDR2 SQIVND (reference sequence). The CDR3 is CASSESGNTIYF. The CDR3 DNA follows: TGTGCCAGCTCCGAGTCTGGAAACACCATATATTTT.

The chain links TRBV3-1 (or the pseudogene TRBV3-2) to TRBJ2-7; tentatively, D is TRBD1 (5 bases). The CDR3 length is 13 residues. CDR1 LGHDT and CDR2 YNNKEL come from the germline V gene (reference sequence). The V gene lost 0 bases and the J gene lost 6 bases, with 9 bases spanning the gap. DNA of the CDR3: TGTGCCAGCAGCCAAGATGGGGCGGCCGAGCAGTACTTC. Translated, it gives CASSQDGAAEQYF.